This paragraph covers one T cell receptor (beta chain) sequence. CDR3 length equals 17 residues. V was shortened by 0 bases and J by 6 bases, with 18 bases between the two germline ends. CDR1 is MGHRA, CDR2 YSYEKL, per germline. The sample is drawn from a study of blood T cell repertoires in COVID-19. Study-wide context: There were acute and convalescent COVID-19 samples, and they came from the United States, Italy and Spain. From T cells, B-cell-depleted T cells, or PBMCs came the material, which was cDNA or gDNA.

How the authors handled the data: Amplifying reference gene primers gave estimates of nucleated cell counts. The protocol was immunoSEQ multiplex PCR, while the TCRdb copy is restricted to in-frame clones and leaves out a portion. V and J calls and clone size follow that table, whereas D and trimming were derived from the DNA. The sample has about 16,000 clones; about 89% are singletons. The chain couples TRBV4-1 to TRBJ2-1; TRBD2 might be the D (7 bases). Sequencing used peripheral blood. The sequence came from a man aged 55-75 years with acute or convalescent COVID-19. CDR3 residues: CASSQEPGGLSRNEQFF. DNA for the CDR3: TGCGCCAGCAGCCAAGAACCCGGGGGGCTCAGTCGCAATGAGCAGTTCTTC.